Presented here are 2 T cell receptor beta chains from one specimen sequenced in a study of T-cell memory formation after mild COVID-19. TCRdb reprocessed the 5' RACE reads with MiXCR, giving one entry per CDR3 protein. The data show approximately 88,000 distinct CDR3 sequences, around a quarter seen once. Material: PBMCs or a T cell subset sorted from them (not recorded which). Every receptor here comes from a man aged 18 to 29 who had mild COVID-19 (a few samples of this study predate the infection). Cell type and time point are not known.

The chain is built from TRBV15 and TRBJ2-3, with a tentative D call TRBD1 (5 bases). CDR3 length: 15 residues. V was shortened by 4 bases and J by 2 bases, with 13 bases between the two germline ends. Germline V gives CDR1 LNHNV, CDR2 YYDKDF (reference sequence). The CDR3 loop reads CATSTWFRVTDTQYF. For the CDR3, the DNA is TGTGCCACCAGCACGTGGTTCAGGGTCACAGATACGCAGTATTTT.

This clonotype came up many times. This chain joins TRBV7-8 and TRBJ2-1, with TRBD2 identical over 9 bases. This CDR3 region has 15 residues. Germline CDR1 is SGHVS and CDR2 is FQNEAQ. The trim removed 7 bases at V and 7 bases at J, leaving 11 bases unmatched. DNA of the CDR3: TGTGCCAGCATTTTGTGGCGGGGGGGCTGGAATGAGCAGTTCTTC. This gives the protein CASILWRGGWNEQFF.